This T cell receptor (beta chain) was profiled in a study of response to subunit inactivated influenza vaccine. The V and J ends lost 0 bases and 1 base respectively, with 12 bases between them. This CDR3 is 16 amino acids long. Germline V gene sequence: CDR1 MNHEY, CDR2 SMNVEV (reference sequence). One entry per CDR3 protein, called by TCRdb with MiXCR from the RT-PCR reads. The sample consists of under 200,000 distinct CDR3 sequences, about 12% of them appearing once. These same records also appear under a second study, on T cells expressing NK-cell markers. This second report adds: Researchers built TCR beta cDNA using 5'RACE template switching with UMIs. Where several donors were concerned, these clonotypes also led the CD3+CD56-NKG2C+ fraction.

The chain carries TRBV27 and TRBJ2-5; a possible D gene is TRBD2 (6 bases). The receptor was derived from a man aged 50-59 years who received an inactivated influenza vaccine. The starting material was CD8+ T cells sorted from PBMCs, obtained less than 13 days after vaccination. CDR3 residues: CASSLSWRGLQETQYF. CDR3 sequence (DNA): TGTGCCAGCAGTTTATCGTGGAGGGGCCTCCAAGAGACCCAGTACTTC.